A selection of T cell receptor beta chains follows, all from one sample in a study of vaccination and CD4 T cells after COVID-19. These receptors have no identified antigens. Each CDR3 protein gets one entry after TCRdb re-called the PCR reads with MiXCR. The sample has more than 10,000 distinct CDR3 sequences; under 30% are singletons. Sequenced here: CD4+ T cells from blood, cultured in vitro, sampled after SARS-CoV-2 vaccination. The receptors shown here come from a human donor who had recovered from COVID-19. The CDR3 runs from the conserved cysteine through the conserved F or W. The D gene is left open where the match is weak. Clone size appears in some rows only: once, few, many, or a class for an expanded clone.

v_call: TRBV4-3; clone_size: once; d_call: TRBD2; j_call: TRBJ2-1; cdr3_nt: TGCGCCAGCAGCCAAGAGGGCAACCTAGCGGGGACCTACAATGAGCAGTTCTTC; cdr3_aa: CASSQEGNLAGTYNEQFF
v_call: TRBV28; clone_size: medium-sized; d_call: -; j_call: TRBJ1-5; cdr3_nt: TGTGCCAGCAGTCCTAGGGTTGGCAATCAGCCCCAGCATTTT; cdr3_aa: CASSPRVGNQPQHF
v_call: TRBV28; clone_size: few; d_call: -; j_call: TRBJ1-2; cdr3_nt: TGTGCCAGCAGTTTAGAGGGGCGCTACTATGGCTACACCTTC; cdr3_aa: CASSLEGRYYGYTF
v_call: TRBV11-1; clone_size: few; d_call: TRBD1; j_call: TRBJ1-1; cdr3_nt: TGTGCCAGCAAAGACAGGGGAAACACTGAAGCTTTCTTT; cdr3_aa: CASKDRGNTEAFF
v_call: TRBV7-9; clone_size: -; d_call: -; j_call: TRBJ1-4; cdr3_nt: TGTGCCAGCAGCCGGGGGGCTAATGAAAAACTGTTTTTT; cdr3_aa: CASSRGANEKLFF
v_call: TRBV4-3; clone_size: -; d_call: TRBD2; j_call: TRBJ2-1; cdr3_nt: TGCGCCAGCAGCCAAGATCCTATACTAGCGGGTGGGAAAGGCTACAATGAGCAGTTCTTC; cdr3_aa: CASSQDPILAGGKGYNEQFF
v_call: TRBV11-2; clone_size: few; d_call: -; j_call: TRBJ1-6; cdr3_nt: TGTGCCAGCAGCCGCCCCCGGGGGGATAATTCACCCCTCCACTTT; cdr3_aa: CASSRPRGDNSPLHF
v_call: TRBV20-1; clone_size: -; d_call: TRBD2; j_call: TRBJ2-3; cdr3_nt: TGCAGTGCGTTTGAAGTCTACCTGTCGGGGGGGGCCCCTAGCACAGATACGCAGTATTTT; cdr3_aa: CSAFEVYLSGGAPSTDTQYF
v_call: TRBV6-1; clone_size: few; d_call: -; j_call: TRBJ2-1; cdr3_nt: TGTGCCAGCAGCCTTTGGGGGTCCGGCTACAATGAGCAGTTCTTC; cdr3_aa: CASSLWGSGYNEQFF
v_call: TRBV15; clone_size: few; d_call: TRBD2; j_call: TRBJ2-7; cdr3_nt: TGTGCCACCAGGGGCTTAGCGGGAGGGCGGTACGAGCAGTACTTC; cdr3_aa: CATRGLAGGRYEQYF
v_call: TRBV29-1; clone_size: -; d_call: -; j_call: TRBJ1-1; cdr3_nt: TGCAGCGTTCATAGGTTTCCGGGGACTGAAGCTTTCTTT; cdr3_aa: CSVHRFPGTEAFF
v_call: TRBV20-1; clone_size: medium-sized; d_call: -; j_call: TRBJ2-5; cdr3_nt: TGCAGTGCTAGACGAGGAGGGGGGCGGGAGACCCAGTACTTC; cdr3_aa: CSARRGGGRETQYF
v_call: TRBV6-1; clone_size: few; d_call: -; j_call: TRBJ1-6; cdr3_nt: TGTGCCAGCAGGAGAGACGGGGTTTGGTCCTATAATTCACCCCTCCACTTT; cdr3_aa: CASRRDGVWSYNSPLHF
v_call: TRBV19; clone_size: few; d_call: TRBD1; j_call: TRBJ1-5; cdr3_nt: TGTGCCAGTAGTGGGATGGGACCCCTATGGGACAGGGATCAGCCCCAGCATTTT; cdr3_aa: CASSGMGPLWDRDQPQHF
v_call: TRBV11-3; clone_size: few; d_call: TRBD2; j_call: TRBJ2-5; cdr3_nt: TGTGCCAGCAGCCCCGGGACTAGCGGATTACAAGAGACCCAGTACTTC; cdr3_aa: CASSPGTSGLQETQYF
v_call: TRBV6-2/TRBV6-3; clone_size: -; d_call: -; j_call: TRBJ2-2; cdr3_nt: TGTGCCAGCAGTTACGGGGGGCTGACCGGGGAGCTGTTTTTT; cdr3_aa: CASSYGGLTGELFF
v_call: TRBV19; clone_size: few; d_call: -; j_call: TRBJ2-1; cdr3_nt: TGTGCCAGTAGTATAGAGCTAAGCTGGGGGTCCTACAATGAGCAGTTCTTC; cdr3_aa: CASSIELSWGSYNEQFF
v_call: TRBV20-1; clone_size: medium-sized; d_call: TRBD1; j_call: TRBJ1-1; cdr3_nt: TGCAGTGCTAGCCGGACAGGGGATCTCGACGTGAACACTGAAGCTTTCTTT; cdr3_aa: CSASRTGDLDVNTEAFF
v_call: TRBV25-1; clone_size: few; d_call: -; j_call: TRBJ1-4; cdr3_nt: TGTGCCAGCAGTGAATCTACCTCTTGGAGAGAAAAACTGTTTTTT; cdr3_aa: CASSESTSWREKLFF
v_call: TRBV24-1; clone_size: -; d_call: -; j_call: TRBJ2-1; cdr3_nt: TGTGCCACCAGTGCCGAACCCCCGAGAGGCGATGAGCAGTTCTTC; cdr3_aa: CATSAEPPRGDEQFF
v_call: TRBV4-2; clone_size: few; d_call: -; j_call: TRBJ2-1; cdr3_nt: TGTGCCAGCAGCCAAGATGCTGGGTGGCCGGGAGCGGCGAACAGATACAATGAGCAGTTCTTC; cdr3_aa: CASSQDAGWPGAANRYNEQFF
v_call: TRBV28; clone_size: -; d_call: -; j_call: TRBJ1-1; cdr3_nt: TGTGCCAGCAGTCCGGGGGTACCTAAGGGTGAAGCTTTCTTT; cdr3_aa: CASSPGVPKGEAFF
v_call: TRBV20-1; clone_size: -; d_call: TRBD1; j_call: TRBJ1-5; cdr3_nt: TGCAGTGCTAGGGACAGGGGCCAGCCCCAGCATTTT; cdr3_aa: CSARDRGQPQHF
v_call: TRBV28; clone_size: few; d_call: -; j_call: TRBJ2-4; cdr3_nt: TGTGCCAGCAGTTCCCGGACTGCACTTCGGATTCAGTACTTC; cdr3_aa: CASSSRTALRIQYF
v_call: TRBV6-1; clone_size: -; d_call: TRBD1; j_call: TRBJ2-6; cdr3_nt: TGTGCCAGCAGTACGGGGGGACAGGGTCCCTCTGGGACCAACGTCCTGACTTTC; cdr3_aa: CASSTGGQGPSGTNVLTF
v_call: TRBV7-2; clone_size: -; d_call: TRBD2; j_call: TRBJ2-1; cdr3_nt: TGTGCCAGCAGCCTCCGGGCAGCGGGGAATGAGCAGTTCTTC; cdr3_aa: CASSLRAAGNEQFF
v_call: TRBV6-5; clone_size: few; d_call: -; j_call: TRBJ2-1; cdr3_nt: TGTGCCAGCAGTTACGGGTTAGTACCCAATGAGCAGTTCTTC; cdr3_aa: CASSYGLVPNEQFF
v_call: TRBV15; clone_size: -; d_call: -; j_call: TRBJ2-2; cdr3_nt: TGTGCCACCAGCAGATCATCGCTTGCGCGGACCGGGGAGCTGTTTTTT; cdr3_aa: CATSRSSLARTGELFF
v_call: TRBV7-9; clone_size: few; d_call: TRBD1; j_call: TRBJ1-1; cdr3_nt: TGTGCCAGCAGCTTAGGGCAGGGGGGAAACTTTGAAGCTTTCTTT; cdr3_aa: CASSLGQGGNFEAFF
v_call: TRBV9; clone_size: -; d_call: TRBD1; j_call: TRBJ1-2; cdr3_nt: TGTGCCAGCAGCGCAACCGGGACAGGCTTGGGCTACACCTTC; cdr3_aa: CASSATGTGLGYTF
v_call: TRBV4-1; clone_size: -; d_call: -; j_call: TRBJ1-2; cdr3_nt: TGCGCCAGCAGGCAAGGGACGTTTGAAAACTATGGCTACACCTTC; cdr3_aa: CASRQGTFENYGYTF
v_call: TRBV5-1; clone_size: -; d_call: TRBD1; j_call: TRBJ1-1; cdr3_nt: TGCGCCAGCAGCTATTATCCAGGGGGCGCGGGGATGAACACTGAAGCTTTCTTT; cdr3_aa: CASSYYPGGAGMNTEAFF
v_call: TRBV5-1; clone_size: -; d_call: TRBD1; j_call: TRBJ2-5; cdr3_nt: TGCGCCAGCAGCTTGGTTCTCACAGGGGGCAAAGAGACCCAGTACTTC; cdr3_aa: CASSLVLTGGKETQYF
v_call: TRBV29-1; clone_size: few; d_call: -; j_call: TRBJ1-2; cdr3_nt: TGCAGCGTAGAACAGTATGGCTACACCTTC; cdr3_aa: CSVEQYGYTF
v_call: TRBV6-1; clone_size: -; d_call: -; j_call: TRBJ2-1; cdr3_nt: TGTGCCAGCAGTAGGAACGGGTTCTTC; cdr3_aa: CASSRNGFF
v_call: TRBV2; clone_size: few; d_call: -; j_call: TRBJ1-5; cdr3_nt: TGTGCCAGCAGTGTGTCAGGTCAGCCCCAGCATTTT; cdr3_aa: CASSVSGQPQHF
v_call: TRBV20-1; clone_size: few; d_call: TRBD2; j_call: TRBJ2-1; cdr3_nt: TGCAGTGCTAGAGCTACCGACCGACTAGCGGGAGGGCCCCGGGGCAATGAGCAGTTCTTC; cdr3_aa: CSARATDRLAGGPRGNEQFF
v_call: TRBV7-2; clone_size: -; d_call: TRBD2; j_call: TRBJ2-3; cdr3_nt: TGTGCCAGCAGCTTAGGGGGGGCGGGAGGGGATACGCAGTATTTT; cdr3_aa: CASSLGGAGGDTQYF
v_call: TRBV20-1; clone_size: few; d_call: TRBD1; j_call: TRBJ1-2; cdr3_nt: TGCAGTGCTAGAAAGGACAGGGCCGAGGACTATGGCTACACCTTC; cdr3_aa: CSARKDRAEDYGYTF
v_call: TRBV28; clone_size: few; d_call: -; j_call: TRBJ1-5; cdr3_nt: TGTGCCAGCAGTCCCCTAAGGGGTAGCAATCAGCCCCAGCATTTT; cdr3_aa: CASSPLRGSNQPQHF
v_call: TRBV12-3/TRBV12-4; clone_size: few; d_call: TRBD2; j_call: TRBJ2-3; cdr3_nt: TGTGCCAGCAGTGATAGGCTAGCGGGAGGGTTGACAGATACGCAGTATTTT; cdr3_aa: CASSDRLAGGLTDTQYF
v_call: TRBV30; clone_size: -; d_call: -; j_call: TRBJ1-2; cdr3_nt: TGTGCCTGGAGTGATAATATTGGCTACACCTTC; cdr3_aa: CAWSDNIGYTF
v_call: TRBV11-2; clone_size: -; d_call: TRBD1; j_call: TRBJ1-5; cdr3_nt: TGTGCCAGCAGCCCTACGACAGGGGTTGATCAGCCCCAGCATTTT; cdr3_aa: CASSPTTGVDQPQHF
v_call: TRBV6-5; clone_size: -; d_call: TRBD1; j_call: TRBJ2-7; cdr3_nt: TGTGCCAGCAGTTCCACCCGGGACAGGGGGTCCGAGCAGTACTTC; cdr3_aa: CASSSTRDRGSEQYF
v_call: TRBV2; clone_size: few; d_call: TRBD1; j_call: TRBJ2-1; cdr3_nt: TGTGCCACCGTCCTAGAGGGACAGATATACAATGAGCAGTTCTTC; cdr3_aa: CATVLEGQIYNEQFF